This T cell receptor (beta chain) was retrieved from a study of T cells in tumors after PD-1 blockade. Across the whole study: Treatment was either pembrolizumab 200 mg every 3 weeks or cemiplimab 350 mg every 2 weeks. A subset received ongoing vismodegib 150 mg daily alongside anti-PD-1 therapy.

Germline assignment: CDR1 LNHDA and CDR2 SQIVND (reference sequence). This CDR3 spans 15 amino acids. V was cut by 4 bases and J by 0 bases, with 10 bases left in between. Sequencing used immunoSEQ multiplex PCR; TCRdb keeps in-frame clones, though not all of them. The table includes nearly 25,000 clones, roughly 82% detected once. The origin of this receptor is a human donor with basal cell carcinoma. The specimen comprised PBMCs, sampled after anti-PD-1 treatment. V is TRBV19 and J is TRBJ1-3; D not resolved. In DNA, the CDR3 is TGTGCCAGTAGTACCCGGGCTGGCTCTGGAAACACCATATATTTT. This gives the protein CASSTRAGSGNTIYF. Supplemented by reference TRBV19 and TRBJ1-3, the full variable domain reads DGGITQSPKYLFRKEGQNVTLSCEQNLNHDAMYWYRQDPGQGLRLIYYSQIVNDFQKGDIAEGYSVSREKKESFPLTVTSAQKNPTAFYLCASSTRAGSGNTIYFGEGSWLTVV.